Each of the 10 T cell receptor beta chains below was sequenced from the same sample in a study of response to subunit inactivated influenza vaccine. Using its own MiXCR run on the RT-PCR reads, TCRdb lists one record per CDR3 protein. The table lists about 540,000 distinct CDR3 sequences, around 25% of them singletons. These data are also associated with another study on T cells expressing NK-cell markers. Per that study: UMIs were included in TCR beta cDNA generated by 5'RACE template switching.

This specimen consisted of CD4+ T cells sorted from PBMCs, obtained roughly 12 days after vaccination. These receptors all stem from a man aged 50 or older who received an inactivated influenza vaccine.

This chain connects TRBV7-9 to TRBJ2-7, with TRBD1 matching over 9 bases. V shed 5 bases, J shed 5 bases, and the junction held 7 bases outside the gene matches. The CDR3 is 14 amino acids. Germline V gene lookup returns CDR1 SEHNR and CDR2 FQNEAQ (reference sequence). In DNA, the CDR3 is TGTGCCAGCAGCCGCCGGGACAGGGACCACGAGCAGTACTTC. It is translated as CASSRRDRDHEQYF.

CDR3 protein: CASTENYGYTF. CDR3 nucleotides: TGTGCCAGCACCGAGAACTATGGCTACACCTTC. The V and J genes are TRBV28 and TRBJ1-2; D is uncertain. Germline V CDR1 and CDR2: MDHEN, SYDVKM. The CDR3 has 11 residues. With 7 bases removed from V and 2 bases from J, the gap between germline ends came to 5 bases.

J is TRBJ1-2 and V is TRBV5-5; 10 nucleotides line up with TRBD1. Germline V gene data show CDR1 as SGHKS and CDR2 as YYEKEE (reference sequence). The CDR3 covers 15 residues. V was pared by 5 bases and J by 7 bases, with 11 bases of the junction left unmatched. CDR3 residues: CASRSGQGESFGYTF. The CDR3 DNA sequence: TGTGCCAGCAGATCCGGACAGGGGGAATCCTTTGGCTACACCTTC.

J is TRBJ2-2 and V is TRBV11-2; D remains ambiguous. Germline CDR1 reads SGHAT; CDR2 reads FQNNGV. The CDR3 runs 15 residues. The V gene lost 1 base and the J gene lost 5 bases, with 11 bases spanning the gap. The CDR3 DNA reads TGTGCCAGCAGCTTAGCATTGCGGCAAACCGGGGAGCTGTTTTTT. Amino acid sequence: CASSLALRQTGELFF.

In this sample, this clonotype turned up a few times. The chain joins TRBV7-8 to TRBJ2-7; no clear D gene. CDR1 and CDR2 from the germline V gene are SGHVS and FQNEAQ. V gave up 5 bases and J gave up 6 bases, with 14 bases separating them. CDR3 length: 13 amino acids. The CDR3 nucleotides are TGTGCCAGCAGCCTTGATGGGTGGTCCGAGCAGTACTTC. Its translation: CASSLDGWSEQYF. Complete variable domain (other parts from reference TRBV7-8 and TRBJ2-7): GAGVSQSPRYKVAKRGQDVALRCDPISGHVSLFWYQQALGQGPEFLTYFQNEAQLDKSGLPSDRFFAERPEGSVSTLKIQRTQQEDSAVYLCASSLDGWSEQYFGPGTRLTVT.

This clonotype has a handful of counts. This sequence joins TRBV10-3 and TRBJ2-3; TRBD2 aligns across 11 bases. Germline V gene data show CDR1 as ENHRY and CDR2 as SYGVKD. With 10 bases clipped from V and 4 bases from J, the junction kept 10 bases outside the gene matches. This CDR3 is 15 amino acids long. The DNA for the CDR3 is TGTGCCACCCAAACGACTAGCGGGGCGGCAGATACGCAGTATTTT. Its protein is CATQTTSGAADTQYF.

This CDR3 reads CATSSFGNEQFF. As DNA, the CDR3 is TGTGCCACCAGCAGCTTCGGTAATGAGCAGTTCTTC. The V gene is TRBV15, the J gene TRBJ2-1; D is unresolved. Germline V gene data show CDR1 as LNHNV and CDR2 as YYDKDF (reference sequence). The V end was cut by 3 bases, the J end by 7 bases, with 7 bases between. The CDR3 is 12 amino acids.

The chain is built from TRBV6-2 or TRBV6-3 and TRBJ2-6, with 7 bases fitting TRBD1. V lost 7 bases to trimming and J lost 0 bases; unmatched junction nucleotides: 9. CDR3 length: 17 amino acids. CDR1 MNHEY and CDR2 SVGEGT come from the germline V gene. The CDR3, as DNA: TGTGCCAGCACCCGGACAGGCGGATACTCTGGGGCCAACGTCCTGACTTTC. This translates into CASTRTGGYSGANVLTF.

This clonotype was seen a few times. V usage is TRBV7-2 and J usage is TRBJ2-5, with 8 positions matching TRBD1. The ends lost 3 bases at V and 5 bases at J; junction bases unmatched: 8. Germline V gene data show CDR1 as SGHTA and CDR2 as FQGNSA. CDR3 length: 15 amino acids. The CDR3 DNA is TGTGCCAGCAGCTTCTTCCAGGGGGCATGGGAGACCCAGTACTTC. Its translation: CASSFFQGAWETQYF.

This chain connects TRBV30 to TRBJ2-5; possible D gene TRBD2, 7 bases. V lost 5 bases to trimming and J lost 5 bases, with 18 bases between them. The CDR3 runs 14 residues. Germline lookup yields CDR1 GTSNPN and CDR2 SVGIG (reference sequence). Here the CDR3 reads CAWGGGGSIETQYF. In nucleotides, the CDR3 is TGTGCCTGGGGCGGGGGCGGGAGTATTGAGACCCAGTACTTC. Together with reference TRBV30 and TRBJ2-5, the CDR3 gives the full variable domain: SQTIHQWPATLVQPVGSPLSLECTVEGTSNPNLYWYRQAAGRGLQLLFYSVGIGQISSEVPQNLSASRPQDRQFILSSKKLLLSDSGFYLCAWGGGGSIETQYFGPGTRLLVL.